This is a list of T cell receptor beta chains from one sample in a study of T cell responses to AZD1222 COVID-19 vaccine. Profiling relied on immunoSEQ multiplex PCR, and the TCRdb table lists in-frame clones only, not all of them. The table has fewer than 200,000 clones, around 88% seen once. Source: peripheral blood, taken 28 days after the second AZD1222 dose. The receptor set was obtained from an adult who received the AZD1222 COVID-19 vaccine. Each CDR3 is given with its conserved first and last residue. D genes are given only for firm matches. Part of the rows lack a size; the others show once, few, many or a class for expanded clones.

V	size	D	J	CDR3	DNA
TRBV5-4	NA	NA	TRBJ1-2	CASSLEAANYGYTF	TGTGCCAGCAGCTTGGAGGCGGCTAACTATGGCTACACCTTC
TRBV5-5	NA	NA	TRBJ1-2	CASSVREVPNYGYTF	TGTGCCAGCAGCGTCCGAGAGGTCCCTAACTATGGCTACACCTTC
TRBV25-1	NA	NA	TRBJ1-2	CASSEWGRNSNYGYTF	TGTGCCAGCAGTGAATGGGGGCGGAATTCTAACTATGGCTACACCTTC
TRBV4-2	NA	TRBD1	TRBJ1-2	CASSQETGNYGYTF	TGTGCCAGCAGCCAAGAGACAGGGAACTATGGCTACACCTTC
TRBV5-4	once	TRBD1	TRBJ1-5	CASSWDRGPTNQPQHF	TGTGCCAGCAGCTGGGACAGGGGGCCTACGAATCAGCCCCAGCATTTT
TRBV7-8	NA	TRBD1	TRBJ2-1	CASSFGQGAYNEQFF	TGTGCCAGCAGCTTTGGACAGGGGGCGTACAATGAGCAGTTCTTC
TRBV6-5	NA	TRBD1	TRBJ2-7	CASSQQGQAYEQYF	TGTGCCAGCAGCCAACAGGGACAGGCCTACGAGCAGTACTTC
TRBV7-2	once	TRBD2	TRBJ2-5	CASSLAKAGGLTQYF	TGTGCCAGCAGCTTAGCGAAAGCGGGGGGGCTGACCCAGTACTTC
TRBV19	NA	TRBD1	TRBJ1-1	CASSILGQGLAEAFF	TGTGCCAGTAGTATTTTGGGACAGGGTCTGGCTGAAGCTTTCTTT
TRBV10-3	few	TRBD1	TRBJ1-2	CAISEQGAVGYTF	TGTGCCATCAGCGAACAGGGGGCGGTTGGCTACACCTTC
TRBV5-5	NA	NA	TRBJ2-2	CASSLGGNTGELFF	TGTGCCAGCAGCTTGGGAGGAAACACCGGGGAGCTGTTTTTT
TRBV6-5	NA	NA	TRBJ1-2	CAIKEGPSRDYGYTF	TGTGCCATCAAGGAGGGTCCCAGTAGAGACTATGGCTACACCTTC
TRBV2	few	NA	TRBJ2-7	CASSEARGVEQYF	TGTGCCAGCAGTGAAGCGCGTGGGGTCGAGCAGTACTTC
TRBV6-1	NA	NA	TRBJ1-4	CASSEGGEKLFF	TGTGCCAGCAGTGAGGGCGGGGAAAAACTGTTTTTT
TRBV2	NA	NA	TRBJ2-1	CASSEVDEQFF	TGTGCCAGCAGTGAAGTGGATGAGCAGTTCTTC
TRBV5-4	few	TRBD1	TRBJ1-1	CASSPPRTGLNTEAFF	TGTGCCAGCAGCCCTCCAAGGACAGGCCTGAACACTGAAGCTTTCTTT
TRBV4-1	NA	TRBD2	TRBJ2-3	CASATGLASDTQYF	TGCGCCAGCGCGACTGGACTAGCGTCAGATACGCAGTATTTT
TRBV2	NA	NA	TRBJ1-2	CASSVRQTSSANYGYTF	TGTGCCAGCAGTGTCAGACAGACCTCCTCTGCTAACTATGGCTACACCTTC
TRBV20-1	NA	NA	TRBJ2-1	CSASAGEQFF	TGCAGTGCTAGCGCGGGTGAGCAGTTCTTC
TRBV7-9	NA	NA	TRBJ1-5	CASSLVKGVLNQPQHF	TGTGCCAGCAGCTTAGTTAAGGGGGTTCTCAATCAGCCCCAGCATTTT
TRBV3-1/TRBV3-2	NA	NA	TRBJ1-5	CASSQDLDQPQHF	TGTGCCAGCAGCCAAGATCTTGACCAGCCCCAGCATTTT
TRBV6-1	NA	NA	TRBJ2-7	CASSESYEQYF	TGTGCCAGCAGTGAGAGCTACGAGCAGTACTTC
TRBV30	NA	NA	TRBJ1-6	CAWSSGINSPLHF	TGTGCCTGGAGTTCGGGAATAAATTCACCCCTCCACTTT
TRBV7-9	NA	NA	TRBJ1-1	CASSLDRTEAFF	TGTGCCAGCAGCTTAGACCGGACCGAAGCTTTCTTT
TRBV7-9	NA	NA	TRBJ1-2	CASSLATGPYGYTF	TGTGCCAGCAGCTTAGCGACGGGTCCTTATGGCTACACCTTC
TRBV6-5	few	TRBD1	TRBJ1-1	CASSSDRVNTEAFF	TGTGCCAGCAGTTCGGACAGGGTAAACACTGAAGCTTTCTTT
TRBV3-1/TRBV3-2	NA	NA	TRBJ2-6	CASSWGPASGANVLTF	TGTGCCAGCAGCTGGGGGCCGGCCTCTGGGGCCAACGTCCTGACTTTC
TRBV3-1/TRBV3-2	NA	NA	TRBJ2-3	CASSSGSTDTQYF	TGTGCCAGCAGCTCCGGGTCCACAGATACGCAGTATTTT
TRBV27	NA	NA	TRBJ2-5	CASSLSSLGETQYF	TGTGCCAGCAGTTTATCGTCTCTGGGGGAGACCCAGTACTTC
TRBV30	NA	NA	TRBJ2-3	CAWERNRDTTQYF	TGTGCCTGGGAGCGGAACAGAGATACGACGCAGTATTTT
TRBV7-2	NA	NA	TRBJ2-6	CASSLPTQGPGANVLTF	TGTGCCAGCAGCTTACCCACCCAGGGTCCTGGGGCCAACGTCCTGACTTTC
TRBV9	NA	NA	TRBJ2-1	CASSVQPSSYNEQFF	TGTGCCAGCAGCGTACAGCCCAGCTCCTACAATGAGCAGTTCTTC
TRBV5-6	NA	TRBD1	TRBJ2-7	CASSSSGQGTYEQYF	TGTGCCAGCTCCTCCTCCGGACAGGGGACCTACGAGCAGTACTTC
TRBV6-2/TRBV6-3	NA	NA	TRBJ2-7	CASSYVLYEQYF	TGTGCCAGCAGTTACGTCCTCTACGAGCAGTACTTC
TRBV21-1	once	NA	TRBJ1-5	CASSGGTGERGQPQHF	TGTGCCAGCAGCGGAGGGACAGGGGAAAGGGGACAGCCCCAGCATTTT
TRBV5-1	few	TRBD1	TRBJ2-3	CASSLEGGQGAPDTQYF	TGCGCCAGCAGCTTGGAAGGGGGACAGGGGGCGCCGGATACGCAGTATTTT
TRBV6-5	NA	TRBD2	TRBJ2-5	CASRPSGTSGETQYF	TGTGCCAGCAGACCTAGCGGGACCTCCGGGGAGACCCAGTACTTC
TRBV5-4	NA	NA	TRBJ2-5	CASSLAGETQYF	TGTGCCAGCAGCTTGGCTGGGGAGACCCAGTACTTC
TRBV5-1	NA	TRBD1	TRBJ1-2	CASSLDRGANYGYTF	TGCGCCAGCAGCTTGGACAGGGGCGCTAACTATGGCTACACCTTC
TRBV28	NA	TRBD1	TRBJ1-5	CASSPPTGGNQPQHF	TGTGCCAGCAGCCCTCCGACAGGGGGCAATCAGCCCCAGCATTTT
TRBV7-3	NA	NA	TRBJ2-1	CASSLRGQNNEQFF	TGTGCCAGCAGCTTAAGGGGTCAGAACAATGAGCAGTTCTTC
TRBV9	NA	TRBD1	TRBJ2-3	CASSEGDRYDTDTQYF	TGTGCCAGCAGCGAGGGGGACAGGTATGATACAGATACGCAGTATTTT
TRBV15	NA	TRBD1	TRBJ2-2	CATSRDQGARAGELFF	TGTGCCACCAGCAGAGACCAGGGGGCTCGGGCCGGGGAGCTGTTTTTT
TRBV18	NA	NA	TRBJ2-2	CASSPLGGNTGELFF	TGTGCCAGCTCACCATTAGGGGGGAACACCGGGGAGCTGTTTTTT
TRBV30	NA	TRBD1	TRBJ1-2	CAWIQRAGTGGPNYGYTF	TGTGCCTGGATACAAAGGGCAGGGACAGGGGGCCCGAACTATGGCTACACCTTC
TRBV10-1	NA	TRBD1	TRBJ1-1	CASSQGQGDTEAFF	TGCGCCAGCAGTCAGGGACAGGGGGACACTGAAGCTTTCTTT
TRBV5-4	NA	NA	TRBJ2-7	CASSRGQGRYEQYF	TGTGCCAGCAGCCGAGGGCAGGGGAGATACGAGCAGTACTTC
TRBV27	NA	TRBD2	TRBJ2-1	CASSRLTFRGGYNEQFF	TGTGCCAGCAGCCGCCTCACTTTCCGCGGGGGGTACAATGAGCAGTTCTTC
TRBV29-1	NA	TRBD1	TRBJ2-7	CSVLGQGYEQYF	TGCAGCGTTCTAGGACAGGGCTACGAGCAGTACTTC
TRBV7-2	NA	TRBD2	TRBJ2-4	CASSLALLAGGLAKNIQYF	TGTGCCAGCAGCTTAGCGCTGCTAGCGGGGGGGTTAGCCAAAAACATTCAGTACTTC